These 6 T cell receptor beta chains were sequenced from one sample in a study of T cell changes during pregnancy in multiple sclerosis. Method: immunoSEQ multiplex PCR; TCRdb's copy keeps in-frame clones and lacks some. The sample has some 41,000 clones, around 89% seen once. The starting material was CD4+ T cells from peripheral blood mononuclear cells, obtained in the first trimester of pregnancy. The receptor source for this set is a female donor with multiple sclerosis, enrolled in a pregnancy study.

This chain uses TRBV19 with TRBJ1-2; no reliable D call. V was pared by 7 bases and J by 3 bases, with 15 bases between. Looked up from germline, CDR1 is LNHDA and CDR2 is SQIVND (reference sequence). CDR3 size: 14 residues. The CDR3 sequence is CASTLTPLDYGYTF. DNA for the CDR3: TGTGCCAGTACCCTAACCCCGTTAGACTATGGCTACACCTTC.

V and J are TRBV4-1 and TRBJ2-7; TRBD1 agrees at 9 bases. This CDR3 region has 17 residues. Trimming took 1 base from V and 4 from J; bases not matched to a gene: 11. In germline, CDR1 is MGHRA, CDR2 YSYEKL. The CDR3 is CASSQGGLRDRVYEQYF. In DNA form, the CDR3 reads TGCGCCAGCAGCCAAGGGGGTCTCCGGGACAGGGTGTACGAGCAGTACTTC.

The genes are TRBV4-2 and TRBJ2-3; 8 nucleotides match TRBD1. This CDR3 region has 18 residues. J lost 4 bases, V lost 1 base, and 13 bases had no gene match. Germline lookup yields CDR1 LGHNA and CDR2 YNFKEQ. CDR3 in DNA: TGTGCCAGCAGCCAAGGGCTCGTCAGGGGGCCATTAGCAGATACGCAGTATTTT. Its protein is CASSQGLVRGPLADTQYF.

This chain joins TRBV7-9 and TRBJ1-2; 11 nucleotides agree with TRBD1. Germline lookup yields CDR1 SEHNR and CDR2 FQNEAQ (reference sequence). The CDR3 has 15 amino acids. J was trimmed by 1 base and V by 7 bases; bases with no gene match: 5. CDR3 region: CASTEGQGVNYGYTF. The CDR3 DNA follows: TGTGCCAGCACCGAGGGACAGGGGGTTAACTATGGCTACACCTTC.

V and J are TRBV29-1 and TRBJ2-6, with 10 bases that match TRBD1. Germline values: CDR1 SQVTM, CDR2 ANQGSEA. CDR3 length: 15 amino acids. V gave up 5 bases and J gave up 0 bases; unmatched junction bases: 1. CDR3: CSVRQGASGANVLTF. The CDR3 DNA reads as TGCAGCGTTAGACAGGGGGCCTCTGGGGCCAACGTCCTGACTTTC. Full variable domain (outside the CDR3, taken from reference TRBV29-1 and TRBJ2-6): SAVISQKPSRDICQRGTSLTIQCQVDSQVTMMFWYRQQPGQSLTLIATANQGSEATYESGFVIDKFPISRPNLTFSTLTVSNMSPEDSSIYLCSVRQGASGANVLTFGAGSRLTVL.

The chain couples TRBV30 to TRBJ1-2; weak D call: TRBD1 (5 bases). Per germline, CDR1 GTSNPN and CDR2 SVGIG (reference sequence). CDR3 length: 10 amino acids. V lost 4 bases and J lost 7, with 7 bases in between. CDR3 region: CAWIDSGYTF. DNA of the CDR3: TGTGCCTGGATTGACAGTGGCTACACCTTC.